This T cell receptor (beta chain) was retrieved from a study of blood T cell repertoires in COVID-19. CDR3 length: 13 amino acids. V shed 5 bases and J 8 bases; nucleotides not matched to a gene: 6. Germline CDR1 is GTSNPN and CDR2 is SVGIG (reference sequence). Profiling relied on immunoSEQ multiplex PCR, and the TCRdb table lists in-frame clones only, not all of them. The table has 300,000 to 350,000 clones, about 87% seen once. This chain uses TRBV30 with TRBJ1-6; TRBD1 agrees at 7 bases. This receptor was obtained from a man aged 25 to 40 with COVID-19, enrolled during active disease. The sequenced sample was peripheral blood. CDR3 bases: TGTGCCTGGGATGTACAGGGGTATTCACCCCTCCACTTT. Translation gives CAWDVQGYSPLHF.